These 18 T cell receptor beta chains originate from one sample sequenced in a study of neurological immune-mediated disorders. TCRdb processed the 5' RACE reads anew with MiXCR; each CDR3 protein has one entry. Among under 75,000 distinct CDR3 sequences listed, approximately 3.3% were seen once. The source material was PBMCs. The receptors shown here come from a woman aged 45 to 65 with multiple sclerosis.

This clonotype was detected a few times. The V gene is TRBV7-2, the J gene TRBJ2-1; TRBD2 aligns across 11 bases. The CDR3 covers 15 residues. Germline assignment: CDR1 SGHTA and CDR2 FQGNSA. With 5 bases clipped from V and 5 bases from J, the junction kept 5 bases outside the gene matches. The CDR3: CASSLRLAGNNEQFF. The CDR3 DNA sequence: TGTGCCAGCAGCCTTCGACTAGCGGGGAACAATGAGCAGTTCTTC. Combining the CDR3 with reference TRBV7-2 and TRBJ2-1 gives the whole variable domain GAGVSQSPSNKVTEKGKDVELRCDPISGHTALYWYRQSLGQGLEFLIYFQGNSAPDKSGLPSDRFSAERTGGSVSTLTIQRTQQEDSAVYLCASSLRLAGNNEQFFGPGTRLTVL.

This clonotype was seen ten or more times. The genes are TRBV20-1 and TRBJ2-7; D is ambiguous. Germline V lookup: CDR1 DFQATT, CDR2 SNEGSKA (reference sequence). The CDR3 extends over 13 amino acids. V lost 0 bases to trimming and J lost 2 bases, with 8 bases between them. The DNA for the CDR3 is TGCAGTGCTAGAGATAGGTCAGCCTACGAGCAGTACGTC. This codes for CSARDRSAYEQYV.

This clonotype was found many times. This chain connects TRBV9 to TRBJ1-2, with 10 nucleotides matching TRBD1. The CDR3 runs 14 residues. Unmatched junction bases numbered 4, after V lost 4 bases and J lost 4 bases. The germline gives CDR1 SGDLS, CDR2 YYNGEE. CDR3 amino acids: CASSPRTGGYGYTF. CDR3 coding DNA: TGTGCCAGCAGCCCCAGGACAGGGGGCTATGGCTACACCTTC.

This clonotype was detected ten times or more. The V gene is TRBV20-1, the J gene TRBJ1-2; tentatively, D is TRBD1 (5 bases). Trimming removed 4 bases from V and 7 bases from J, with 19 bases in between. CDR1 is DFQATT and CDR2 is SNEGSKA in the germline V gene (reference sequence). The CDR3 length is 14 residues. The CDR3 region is CSATTPRGASGYTF. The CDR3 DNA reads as TGCAGTGCTACGACTCCAAGAGGGGCAAGTGGCTACACCTTC.

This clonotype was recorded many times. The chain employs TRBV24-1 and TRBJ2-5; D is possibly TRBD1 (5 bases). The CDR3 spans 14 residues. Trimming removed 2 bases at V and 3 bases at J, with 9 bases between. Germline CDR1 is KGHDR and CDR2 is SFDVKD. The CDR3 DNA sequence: TGTGCCACCAGTGATTACGACAGCAAAGAGACCCAGTACTTC. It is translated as CATSDYDSKETQYF.

The CDR3 here is CAIRYPGSTEAFF. The CDR3 DNA reads TGTGCCATCAGATACCCAGGGAGCACTGAAGCTTTCTTT. The chain uses TRBV10-3 and TRBJ1-1; weak D call: TRBD1 (5 bases). V was clipped by 6 bases and J by 4 bases, with 12 bases between them. The CDR3 is 13 amino acids. The germline gives CDR1 ENHRY, CDR2 SYGVKD.

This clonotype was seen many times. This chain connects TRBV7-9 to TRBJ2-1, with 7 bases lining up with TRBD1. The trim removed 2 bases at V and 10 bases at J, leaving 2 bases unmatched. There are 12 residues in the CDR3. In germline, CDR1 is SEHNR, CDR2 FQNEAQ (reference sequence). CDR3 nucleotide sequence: TGTGCCAGCAGCTTATTGACAGGGGAGCAGTTCTTC. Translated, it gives CASSLLTGEQFF.

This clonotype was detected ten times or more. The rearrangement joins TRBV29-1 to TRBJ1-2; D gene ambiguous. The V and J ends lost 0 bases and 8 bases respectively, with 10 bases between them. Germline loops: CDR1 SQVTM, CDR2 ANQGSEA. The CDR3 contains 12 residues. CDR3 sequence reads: CSVEDGRKGYTF. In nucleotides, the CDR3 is TGCAGCGTTGAAGACGGACGGAAGGGCTACACCTTC.

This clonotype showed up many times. The CDR3 sequence is CASSASGNEQFF. The CDR3 bases are TGCGCCAGCAGCGCTAGCGGGAATGAGCAGTTCTTC. The chain is built from TRBV5-1 and TRBJ2-1, with TRBD2 matching 8 bases. Germline V gene lookup returns CDR1 SGHRS and CDR2 YFSETQ. This CDR3 region has 12 residues. Trimming at V came to 4 bases and at J to 7 bases, leaving 1 base not matched to a gene.

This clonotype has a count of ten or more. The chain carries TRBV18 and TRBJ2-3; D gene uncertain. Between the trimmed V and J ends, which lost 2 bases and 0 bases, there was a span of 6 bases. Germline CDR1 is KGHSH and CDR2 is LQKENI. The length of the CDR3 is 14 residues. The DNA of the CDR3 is TGTGCCAGCTCACCATCCTCTAGCACAGATACGCAGTATTTT. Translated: CASSPSSSTDTQYF.

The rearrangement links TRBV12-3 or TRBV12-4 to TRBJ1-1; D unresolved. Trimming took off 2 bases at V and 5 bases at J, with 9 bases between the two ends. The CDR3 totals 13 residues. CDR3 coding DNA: TGTGCCAGCAGTTTATATCGTGGAACTGAAGCTTTCTTT. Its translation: CASSLYRGTEAFF.

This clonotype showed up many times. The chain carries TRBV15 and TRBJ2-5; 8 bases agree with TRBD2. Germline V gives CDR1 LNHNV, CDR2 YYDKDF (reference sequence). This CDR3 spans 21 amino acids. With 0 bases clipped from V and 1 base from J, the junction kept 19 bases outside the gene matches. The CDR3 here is CATSRDHGRASGRGAQETQYF. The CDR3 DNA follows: TGTGCCACCAGCAGAGATCATGGCAGAGCTAGCGGGCGAGGAGCCCAAGAGACCCAGTACTTC.

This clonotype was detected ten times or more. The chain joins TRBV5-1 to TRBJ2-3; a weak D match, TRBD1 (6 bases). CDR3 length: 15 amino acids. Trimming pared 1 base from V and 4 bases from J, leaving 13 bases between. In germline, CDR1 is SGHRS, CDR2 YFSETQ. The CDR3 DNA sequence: TGCGCCAGCAGCTTGAGGACGGACAGAGCAGATACGCAGTATTTT. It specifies CASSLRTDRADTQYF.

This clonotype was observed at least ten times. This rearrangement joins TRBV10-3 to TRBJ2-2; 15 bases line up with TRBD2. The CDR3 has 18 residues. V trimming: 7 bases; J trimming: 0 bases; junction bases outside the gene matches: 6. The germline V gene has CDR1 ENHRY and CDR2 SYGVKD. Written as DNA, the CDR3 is TGTGCCATCAACCTCGGGACTAGCGGGGGGCCGAACACCGGGGAGCTGTTTTTT. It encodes CAINLGTSGGPNTGELFF.

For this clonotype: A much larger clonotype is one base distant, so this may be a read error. CDR3 region: CAGGTGVNYEQYF. CDR3 coding DNA: TGTGCCGGGGGGACAGGGGTTAACTACGAGCAGTACTTC. The chain has TRBV28 and TRBJ2-7, with 10 positions matching TRBD1. The ends lost 11 bases at V and 3 bases at J; junction bases unmatched: 7. Germline CDR1 reads MDHEN; CDR2 reads SYDVKM. This CDR3 is 13 amino acids long.

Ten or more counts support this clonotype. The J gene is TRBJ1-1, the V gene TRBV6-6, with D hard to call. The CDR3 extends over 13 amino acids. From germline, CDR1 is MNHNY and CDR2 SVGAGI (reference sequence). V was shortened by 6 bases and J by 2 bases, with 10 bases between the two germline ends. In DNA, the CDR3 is TGTGCCAGCAGGATCCTTCACAACACTGAAGCTTTCTTT. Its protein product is CASRILHNTEAFF.

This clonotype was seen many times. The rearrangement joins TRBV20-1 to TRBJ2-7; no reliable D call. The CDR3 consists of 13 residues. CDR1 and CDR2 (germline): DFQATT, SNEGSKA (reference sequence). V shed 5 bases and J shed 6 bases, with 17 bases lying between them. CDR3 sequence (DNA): TGCAGTGCTGCCAGACAAGCCCTCCTCGAGCAGTACTTC. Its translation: CSAARQALLEQYF.

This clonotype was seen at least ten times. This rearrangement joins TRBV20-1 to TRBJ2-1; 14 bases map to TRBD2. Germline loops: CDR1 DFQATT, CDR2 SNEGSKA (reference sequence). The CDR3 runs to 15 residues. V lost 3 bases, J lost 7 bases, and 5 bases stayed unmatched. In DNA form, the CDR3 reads TGCAGTGCTAGGGGACTAGCGGGGGCCGATAATGAGCAGTTCTTC. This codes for CSARGLAGADNEQFF.